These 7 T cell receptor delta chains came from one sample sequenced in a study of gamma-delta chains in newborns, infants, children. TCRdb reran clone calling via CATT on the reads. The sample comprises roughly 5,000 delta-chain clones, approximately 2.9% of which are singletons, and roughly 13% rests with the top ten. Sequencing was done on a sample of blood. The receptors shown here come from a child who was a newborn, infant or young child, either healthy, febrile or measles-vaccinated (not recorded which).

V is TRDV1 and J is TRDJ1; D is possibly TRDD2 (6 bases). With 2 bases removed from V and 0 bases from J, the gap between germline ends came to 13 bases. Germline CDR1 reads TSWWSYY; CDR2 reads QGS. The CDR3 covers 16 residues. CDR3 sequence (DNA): TGTGCTCTTGGGGAATTCCTAGTACTGTACACCGATAAACTCATCTTT. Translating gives CALGEFLVLYTDKLIF.

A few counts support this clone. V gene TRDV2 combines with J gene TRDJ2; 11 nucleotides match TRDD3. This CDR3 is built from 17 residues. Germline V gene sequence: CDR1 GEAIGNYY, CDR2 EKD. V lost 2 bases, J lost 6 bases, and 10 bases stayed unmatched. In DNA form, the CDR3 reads TGTGCCTGTGACAACCTGGGTGGGGGATACGCGTCAGCACAACTCTTCTTT. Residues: CACDNLGGGYASAQLFF.

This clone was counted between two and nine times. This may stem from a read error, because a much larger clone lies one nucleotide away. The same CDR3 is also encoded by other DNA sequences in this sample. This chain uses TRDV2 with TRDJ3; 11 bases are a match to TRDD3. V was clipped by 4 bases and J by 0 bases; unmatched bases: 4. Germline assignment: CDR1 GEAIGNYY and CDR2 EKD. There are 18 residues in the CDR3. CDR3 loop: CACDILGDSSWDTRQMFF. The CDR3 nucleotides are TGTGCCTGTGATATACTGGGGGATAGCTCCTGGGACACCCGACAGATGTTTTTC.

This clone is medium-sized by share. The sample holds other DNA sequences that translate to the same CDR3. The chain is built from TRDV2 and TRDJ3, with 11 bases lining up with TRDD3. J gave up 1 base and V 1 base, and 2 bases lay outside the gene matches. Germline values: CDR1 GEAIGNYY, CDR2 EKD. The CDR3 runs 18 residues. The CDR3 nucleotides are TGTGCCTGTGACACTGGGGGATACGCGTCCTGGGACACCCGACAGATGTTTTTC. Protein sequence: CACDTGGYASWDTRQMFF.

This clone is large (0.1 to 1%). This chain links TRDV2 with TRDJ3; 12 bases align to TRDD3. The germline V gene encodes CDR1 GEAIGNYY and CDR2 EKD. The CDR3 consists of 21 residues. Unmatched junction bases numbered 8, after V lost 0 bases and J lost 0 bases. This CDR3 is CACDTPGGYEASSWDTRQMFF. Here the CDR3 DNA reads TGTGCCTGTGACACCCCTGGGGGATACGAGGCGAGCTCCTGGGACACCCGACAGATGTTTTTC.

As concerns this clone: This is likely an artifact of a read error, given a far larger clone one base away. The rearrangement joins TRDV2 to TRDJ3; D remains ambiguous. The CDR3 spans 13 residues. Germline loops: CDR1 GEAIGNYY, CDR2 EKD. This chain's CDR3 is CACDTWDTRQTFF. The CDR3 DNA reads TGTGCCTGTGACACCTGGGACACCCGACAGACGTTTTTC.

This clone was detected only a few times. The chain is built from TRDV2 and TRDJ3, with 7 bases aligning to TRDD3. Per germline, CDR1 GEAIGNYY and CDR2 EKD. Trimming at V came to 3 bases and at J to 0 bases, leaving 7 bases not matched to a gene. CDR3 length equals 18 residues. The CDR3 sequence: CACDLLGNHSWDTRQMFF. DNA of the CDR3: TGTGCCTGTGACCTACTGGGGAACCACTCCTGGGACACCCGACAGATGTTTTTC.